This entry lists 20 T cell receptor beta chains sequenced from one sample in a study of long-term antiretroviral therapy in people with HIV. The libraries were made with immunoSEQ v3.0 at survey level. Generated by immunoSEQ multiplex PCR, the TCRdb table keeps only in-frame clones and is missing some. The sample has 25,000 to 35,000 clones, roughly 94% seen once. This material consisted of unsorted PBMCs, taken 5.3 years after starting antiretroviral therapy. The receptors were sampled from a man aged 45-65 years with HIV.

The chain combines TRBV27 with TRBJ2-1, with D maybe TRBD2 (5 bases). Germline V lookup: CDR1 MNHEY, CDR2 SMNVEV (reference sequence). V was clipped by 3 bases and J by 9 bases, with 12 bases between them. CDR3 length equals 13 residues. The DNA of the CDR3 is TGTGCCAGCAGTTTCGTCGGGATGGGTGAGCAGTTCTTC. Amino acids: CASSFVGMGEQFF.

The chain joins TRBV7-9 to TRBJ1-6; 10 positions match TRBD1. There are 17 residues in the CDR3. The germline gives CDR1 SEHNR, CDR2 FQNEAQ (reference sequence). The V and J ends lost 6 bases and 7 bases, in that order; junction bases with no gene match: 12. CDR3: CASRPSGQGVGNSPLHF. CDR3 coding DNA: TGTGCCAGCAGACCCTCCGGACAGGGGGTAGGGAATTCACCCCTCCACTTT. Complete variable domain (other parts from reference TRBV7-9 and TRBJ1-6): DTGVSQNPRHKITKRGQNVTFRCDPISEHNRLYWYRQTLGQGPEFLTYFQNEAQLEKSRLLSDRFSAERPKGSFSTLEIQRTEQGDSAMYLCASRPSGQGVGNSPLHFGNGTRLTVT.

Judged by abundance, this clone is large (0.1 to 1%). The chain recombines TRBV5-1 with TRBJ1-6, with TRBD1 matching over 11 bases. The CDR3 length is 14 residues. Germline lookup yields CDR1 SGHRS and CDR2 YFSETQ. The junction had 7 bases not matched to a gene; V was cut back by 7 bases and J by 10 bases. CDR3 loop: CASWGGQGASPLHF. The CDR3 DNA sequence: TGCGCCAGCTGGGGAGGACAGGGGGCGTCACCCCTCCACTTT.

The chain couples TRBV4-3 to TRBJ2-3; 7 nucleotides align to TRBD1. J gave up 0 bases and V 0 bases, and 3 bases lay outside the gene matches. Germline V CDR1 and CDR2: LGHNA, YSLEER. The CDR3 is 16 residues long. The CDR3 DNA reads as TGCGCCAGCAGCCAAGATGGGACAGATAGCACAGATACGCAGTATTTT. Its translation is CASSQDGTDSTDTQYF.

V gene TRBV11-2 combines with J gene TRBJ2-7; 9 positions agree with TRBD1. V lost 2 bases, J lost 1 base, and 3 bases stayed unmatched. The CDR3 totals 15 residues. From germline, CDR1 is SGHAT and CDR2 FQNNGV. DNA of the CDR3: TGTGCCAGCAGCTTACTGGGACAGGGATCCTACGAGCAGTACTTC. Protein sequence: CASSLLGQGSYEQYF.

The CDR3 DNA sequence: TGTGCCAGCAGTGGGAGACAGGGAGGCACTGAAGCTTTCTTT. Protein sequence: CASSGRQGGTEAFF. The V gene is TRBV6-1, the J gene TRBJ1-1; 7 bases align to TRBD1. Germline V lookup: CDR1 MNHNS, CDR2 SASEGT. After removal of 4 bases from V and 4 bases from J, the junction contained 6 bases not matched to a gene. CDR3 length: 14 residues.

The chain employs TRBV5-1 and TRBJ2-3, with a weak D call TRBD1 (6 bases). Germline V gene data show CDR1 as SGHRS and CDR2 as YFSETQ. V was cut by 3 bases and J by 0 bases, with 8 bases left in between. The CDR3 totals 14 residues. The chain's CDR3 is CASSSGQSTDTQYF. The CDR3, as DNA: TGCGCCAGCAGCTCCGGACAGAGCACAGATACGCAGTATTTT.

The chain combines TRBV11-2 with TRBJ2-3; possible D gene TRBD1, 6 bases. Looked up from germline, CDR1 is SGHAT and CDR2 is FQNNGV. V was pared by 6 bases and J by 2 bases, with 18 bases between. The CDR3 totals 16 residues. CDR3 protein: CASRSIRQADTDTQYF. CDR3 sequence (DNA): TGTGCCAGCAGGTCGATACGACAGGCGGACACAGATACGCAGTATTTT. Filled out from reference TRBV11-2 and TRBJ2-3, the complete variable domain reads EAGVAQSPRYKIIEKRQSVAFWCNPISGHATLYWYQQILGQGPKLLIQFQNNGVVDDSQLPKDRFSAERLKGVDSTLKIQPAKLEDSAVYLCASRSIRQADTDTQYFGPGTRLTVL.

This clone was detected once. This chain joins TRBV28 and TRBJ2-7; D is possibly TRBD1 (6 bases). Germline values: CDR1 MDHEN, CDR2 SYDVKM. The CDR3 length is 12 residues. Trimming cost V 6 bases and J 3 bases, with 9 bases left between them. Here the CDR3 reads CASREDSYEQYF. The CDR3 DNA reads as TGTGCCAGCAGAGAGGACAGCTACGAGCAGTACTTC.

The chain employs TRBV5-1 and TRBJ1-1; tentative D call: TRBD1 (5 bases). The V end lost 0 bases, the J end lost 2 bases, and 11 bases lay between the germline ends. This CDR3 has 15 amino acids. Germline loops: CDR1 SGHRS, CDR2 YFSETQ. CDR3 sequence reads: CASSLGRDGNTEAFF. In DNA form, the CDR3 reads TGCGCCAGCAGCTTGGGAAGGGACGGTAACACTGAAGCTTTCTTT.

This sequence joins TRBV30 and TRBJ1-2, with unresolved D. Per the germline V gene, CDR1 is GTSNPN and CDR2 is SVGIG (reference sequence). The V and J ends lost 0 bases and 8 bases respectively, with 19 bases between them. CDR3 length: 15 residues. This CDR3 reads CAWSVGVGEGVGYTF. In nucleotides, the CDR3 is TGTGCCTGGAGTGTCGGGGTCGGGGAAGGAGTAGGCTACACCTTC.

This sequence joins TRBV5-1 and TRBJ1-2; TRBD1 matches 8 bases. Germline CDR1 SGHRS, CDR2 YFSETQ. The CDR3 is 16 residues long. J gave up 0 bases and V 0 bases, and 4 bases lay outside the gene matches. CDR3: CASSLGGQAPNYGYTF. Here the CDR3 DNA reads TGCGCCAGCAGCTTGGGGGGACAGGCCCCTAACTATGGCTACACCTTC.

The CDR3 spells CSVVLSNSGNTIYF. The CDR3 nucleotides are TGCAGCGTTGTTCTCAGCAACTCTGGAAACACCATATATTTT. The V gene is TRBV29-1, the J gene TRBJ1-3; D gene uncertain. With 4 bases removed from V and 0 bases from J, the gap between germline ends came to 10 bases. The CDR3 has 14 amino acids. Germline V lookup: CDR1 SQVTM, CDR2 ANQGSEA.

This sequence joins TRBV30 and TRBJ2-1; tentatively, D is TRBD1 (6 bases). This CDR3 region has 15 residues. Germline values: CDR1 GTSNPN, CDR2 SVGIG (reference sequence). Trimming took off 0 bases at V and 0 bases at J, with 9 bases between the two ends. The CDR3 reads CAWSVRGSSYNEQFF. CDR3 DNA sequence: TGTGCCTGGAGTGTAAGGGGGAGCTCCTACAATGAGCAGTTCTTC.

This clone was detected only once. This CDR3 reads CSVGTGSDTQYF. The CDR3 region has the DNA TGCAGCGTTGGAACAGGGTCAGATACGCAGTATTTT. The V gene is TRBV29-1, the J gene TRBJ2-3, with D tentatively TRBD1 (6 bases). Germline V gene sequence: CDR1 SQVTM, CDR2 ANQGSEA. The CDR3 is 12 amino acids. V lost 4 bases to trimming and J lost 4 bases, with 9 bases between them.

This rearrangement joins TRBV6-6 to TRBJ1-5; weak D call: TRBD1 (5 bases). Germline lookup yields CDR1 MNHNY and CDR2 SVGAGI (reference sequence). The CDR3 is 14 residues long. V gave up 3 bases and J gave up 6 bases, with 12 bases separating them. The CDR3 bases are TGTGCCAGCAGTTATCCGGGGGTAGGTCAGCCCCAGCATTTT. Translating it yields CASSYPGVGQPQHF.

V is TRBV27 and J is TRBJ2-5; 13 nucleotides line up with TRBD2. This CDR3 region has 16 residues. Germline CDR1 MNHEY, CDR2 SMNVEV (reference sequence). Trimming cost V 2 bases and J 5 bases; bases outside gene matches: 5. The CDR3 loop is CASSLGLAGAPETQYF. The DNA for the CDR3 is TGTGCCAGCAGTTTAGGACTAGCGGGGGCCCCTGAGACCCAGTACTTC.

A single count supports this clone. The CDR3 is CASSPDRVANYGYTF. CDR3 sequence (DNA): TGTGCCAGCTCACCAGACAGGGTAGCTAACTATGGCTACACCTTC. The V gene is TRBV18, the J gene TRBJ1-2, with 7 bases lining up with TRBD1. Germline V gene sequence: CDR1 KGHSH, CDR2 LQKENI. This CDR3 comprises 15 residues. V shed 2 bases, J shed 0 bases, and the junction held 3 bases outside the gene matches.

The CDR3 protein is CASSLGLRTNTGELFF. The CDR3 region has the DNA TGTGCCAGCAGTTTGGGATTAAGGACGAACACCGGGGAGCTGTTTTTT. J is TRBJ2-2 and V is TRBV28; unclear D gene. CDR1 is MDHEN and CDR2 is SYDVKM in the germline V gene. Trimming pared 3 bases from V and 0 bases from J, leaving 11 bases between. The CDR3 sequence is 16 residues long.

The rearrangement links TRBV12-1 to TRBJ1-4. TRBV12-1 is tagged as a pseudogene. The CDR3 consists of 16 residues. CDR3 sequence: CASSFALAGKGEKLFF. As DNA, the CDR3 is TGTGCCAGCAGCTTTGCTTTGGCTGGGAAGGGCGAAAAACTGTTTTTT.